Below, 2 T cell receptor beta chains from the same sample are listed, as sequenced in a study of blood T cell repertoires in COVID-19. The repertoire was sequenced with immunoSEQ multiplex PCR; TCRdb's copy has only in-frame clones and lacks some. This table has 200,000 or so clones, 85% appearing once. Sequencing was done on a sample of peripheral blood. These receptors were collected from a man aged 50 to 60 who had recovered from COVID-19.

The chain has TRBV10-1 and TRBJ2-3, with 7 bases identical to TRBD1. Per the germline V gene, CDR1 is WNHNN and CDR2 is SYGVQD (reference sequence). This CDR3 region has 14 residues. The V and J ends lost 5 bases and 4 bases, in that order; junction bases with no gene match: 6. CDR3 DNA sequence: TGCGCCAGCAGTCTCGACAGGGTGGCAGATACGCAGTATTTT. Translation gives CASSLDRVADTQYF.

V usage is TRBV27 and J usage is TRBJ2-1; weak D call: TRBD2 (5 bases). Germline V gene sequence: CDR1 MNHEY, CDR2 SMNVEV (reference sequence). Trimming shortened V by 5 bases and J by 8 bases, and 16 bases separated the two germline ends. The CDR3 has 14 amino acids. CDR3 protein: CASSKLVTLDEQFF. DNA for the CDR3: TGTGCCAGCAGTAAACTAGTGACGTTGGATGAGCAGTTCTTC.